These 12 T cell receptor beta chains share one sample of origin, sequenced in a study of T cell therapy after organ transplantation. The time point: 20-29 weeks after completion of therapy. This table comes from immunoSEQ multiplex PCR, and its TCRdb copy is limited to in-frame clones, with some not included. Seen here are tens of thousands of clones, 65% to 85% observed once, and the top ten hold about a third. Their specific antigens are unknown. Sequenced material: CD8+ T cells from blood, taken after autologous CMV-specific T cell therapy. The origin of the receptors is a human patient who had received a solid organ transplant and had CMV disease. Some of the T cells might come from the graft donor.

The CDR3 reads CASSPGQGKQPQHF. The CDR3 bases are TGTGCCAGCAGCCCGGGGCAGGGGAAGCAGCCCCAGCATTTT. The genes are TRBV28 and TRBJ1-5, with D possibly being TRBD1 (6 bases). CDR1 and CDR2 (germline): MDHEN, SYDVKM. The CDR3 contains 14 residues. The germline V and J ends were trimmed by 6 bases and 7 bases, with 16 bases remaining between them.

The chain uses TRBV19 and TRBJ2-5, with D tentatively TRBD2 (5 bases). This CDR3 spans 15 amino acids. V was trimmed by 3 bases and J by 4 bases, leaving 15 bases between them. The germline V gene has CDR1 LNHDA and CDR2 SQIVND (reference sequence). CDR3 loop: CASSIFGDDSETQYF. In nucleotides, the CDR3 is TGTGCCAGTAGTATTTTCGGGGATGATTCAGAGACCCAGTACTTC.

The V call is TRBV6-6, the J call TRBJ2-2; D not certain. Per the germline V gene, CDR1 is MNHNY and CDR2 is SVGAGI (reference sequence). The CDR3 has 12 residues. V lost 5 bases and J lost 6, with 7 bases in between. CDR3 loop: CASSPGAGELFF. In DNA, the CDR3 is TGTGCCAGCAGTCCCGGTGCCGGGGAGCTGTTTTTT.

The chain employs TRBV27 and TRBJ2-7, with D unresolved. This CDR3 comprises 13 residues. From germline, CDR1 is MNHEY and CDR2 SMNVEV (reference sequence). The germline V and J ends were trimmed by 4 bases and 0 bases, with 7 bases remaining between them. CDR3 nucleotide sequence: TGTGCCAGCAGTTGGCAGGCCTCCTACGAGCAGTACTTC. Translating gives CASSWQASYEQYF.

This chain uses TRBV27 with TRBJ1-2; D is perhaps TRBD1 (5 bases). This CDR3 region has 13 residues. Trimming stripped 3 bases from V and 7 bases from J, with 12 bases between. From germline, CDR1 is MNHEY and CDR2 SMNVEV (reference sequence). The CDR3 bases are TGTGCCAGCAGTTTTACCAGGGATCGTGGCTACACCTTC. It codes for CASSFTRDRGYTF.

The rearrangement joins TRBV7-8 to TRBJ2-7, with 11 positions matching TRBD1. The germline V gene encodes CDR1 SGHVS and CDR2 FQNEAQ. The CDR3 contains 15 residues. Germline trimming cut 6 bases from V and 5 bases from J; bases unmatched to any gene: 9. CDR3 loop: CASRSKVGQGDEQYF. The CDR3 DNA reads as TGTGCCAGCAGGTCCAAGGTGGGACAGGGGGACGAGCAGTACTTC.

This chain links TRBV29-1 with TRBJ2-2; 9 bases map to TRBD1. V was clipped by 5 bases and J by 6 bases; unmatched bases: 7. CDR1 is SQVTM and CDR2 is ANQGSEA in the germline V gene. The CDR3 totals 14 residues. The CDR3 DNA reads TGCAGCGTTTGGTGGGACAGGGTGCCCGGGGAGCTGTTTTTT. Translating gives CSVWWDRVPGELFF.

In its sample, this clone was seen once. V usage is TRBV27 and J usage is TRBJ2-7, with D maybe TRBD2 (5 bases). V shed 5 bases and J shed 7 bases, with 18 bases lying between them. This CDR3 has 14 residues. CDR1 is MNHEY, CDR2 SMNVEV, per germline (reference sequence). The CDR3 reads CASSLSSNSGEQYF. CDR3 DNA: TGTGCCAGCAGTCTCTCTTCTAATTCGGGGGAGCAGTACTTC.

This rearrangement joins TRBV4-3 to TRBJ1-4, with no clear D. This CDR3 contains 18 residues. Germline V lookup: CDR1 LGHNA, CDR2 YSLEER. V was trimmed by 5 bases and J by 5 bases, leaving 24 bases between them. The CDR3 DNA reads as TGCGCCAGCAGCGCCAAGATTGGAGCCCTGGGGTTAAATGAAAAACTGTTTTTT. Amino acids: CASSAKIGALGLNEKLFF.

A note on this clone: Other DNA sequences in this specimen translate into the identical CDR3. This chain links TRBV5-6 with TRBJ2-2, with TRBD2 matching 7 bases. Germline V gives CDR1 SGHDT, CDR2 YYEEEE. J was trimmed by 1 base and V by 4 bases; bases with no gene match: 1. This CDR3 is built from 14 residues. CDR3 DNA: TGTGCCAGCAGCCGGACTAGGAACACCGGGGAGCTGTTTTTT. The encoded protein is CASSRTRNTGELFF.

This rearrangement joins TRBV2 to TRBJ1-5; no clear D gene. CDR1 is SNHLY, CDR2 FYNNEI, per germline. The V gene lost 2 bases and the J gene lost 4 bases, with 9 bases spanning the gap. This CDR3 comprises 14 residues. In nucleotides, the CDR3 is TGTGCCAGCAGTGAAAACCAAAATAATCAGCCCCAGCATTTT. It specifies CASSENQNNQPQHF.

CDR3 loop: CASSTTEYEQYF. CDR3 bases: TGTGCCAGCAGTACCACAGAATACGAGCAGTACTTC. The V and J genes are TRBV6-5 and TRBJ2-7; D unresolved. Per the germline V gene, CDR1 is MNHEY and CDR2 is SVGAGI. The CDR3 totals 12 residues. V was clipped by 5 bases and J by 4 bases, with 9 bases between them.